The 13 T cell receptor beta chains below all came from one sample that was sequenced in a study of T cells after somatic rescue of genetic block. Assay used: immunoSEQ multiplex PCR; TCRdb lists only in-frame clones, some missing. Among around 57,000 clones listed, around 96% were seen once. The sequencing input was peripheral blood mononuclear cells (PBMCs). The receptors come from a child under two years old.

The chain joins TRBV5-1 to TRBJ1-1, with TRBD1 matching 7 bases. Trimming took 0 bases from V and 4 from J; bases not matched to a gene: 9. Germline CDR1 SGHRS, CDR2 YFSETQ. The CDR3 runs 16 residues. The CDR3 is CASSLGWTGGITEAFF. The CDR3 bases are TGCGCCAGCAGCTTGGGGTGGACAGGCGGGATCACTGAAGCTTTCTTT.

The chain links TRBV7-6 to TRBJ2-4; 8 positions match TRBD2. The length of the CDR3 is 16 residues. V gave up 8 bases and J gave up 5 bases; unmatched junction bases: 14. The germline CDR1 and CDR2 sequences are SGHVS and FNYEAQ. This chain's CDR3 is CASVPLSSGRENIQYF. CDR3 in DNA: TGTGCCAGCGTTCCCTTAAGCAGCGGGAGAGAAAACATTCAGTACTTC.

The chain couples TRBV2 to TRBJ1-5, with no clear D. V was clipped by 1 base and J by 6 bases, with 10 bases between them. Germline CDR1 SNHLY, CDR2 FYNNEI. The CDR3 totals 14 residues. The CDR3 DNA reads as TGTGCCAGCAGTGAAGGAGGGCCGGGTCAGCCCCAGCATTTT. Encoded protein: CASSEGGPGQPQHF.

The J gene is TRBJ2-2, the V gene TRBV7-9; D perhaps matches TRBD2 (6 bases). V dropped 0 bases and J dropped 4 bases, with 9 bases sitting between them. The CDR3 is 15 amino acids. Germline CDR1 is SEHNR and CDR2 is FQNEAQ (reference sequence). Here the CDR3 DNA reads TGTGCCAGCAGCTTAGCGGGAGGCCCCACCGGGGAGCTGTTTTTT. Its translation is CASSLAGGPTGELFF. Supplemented by reference TRBV7-9 and TRBJ2-2, the full variable domain reads DTGVSQNPRHKITKRGQNVTFRCDPISEHNRLYWYRQTLGQGPEFLTYFQNEAQLEKSRLLSDRFSAERPKGSFSTLEIQRTEQGDSAMYLCASSLAGGPTGELFFGEGSRLTVL.

V is TRBV18 and J is TRBJ2-7; D remains unclear. CDR3 size: 13 residues. Germline CDR1 and CDR2: KGHSH and LQKENI. V was pared by 6 bases and J by 2 bases, with 11 bases between. The CDR3 here is CASSADPTYEQYF. CDR3 sequence (DNA): TGTGCCAGCTCGGCGGACCCCACCTACGAGCAGTACTTC.

The V gene is TRBV28, the J gene TRBJ2-3, with D perhaps given as TRBD1 or TRBD2 (5 bases each). V lost 10 bases and J lost 1, with 12 bases in between. The CDR3 spans 13 residues. CDR1 is MDHEN, CDR2 SYDVKM, per germline. The CDR3 nucleotides are TGTGCCACCCGGGGCAGGGGCACAGATACGCAGTATTTT. Protein product: CATRGRGTDTQYF. The whole variable domain, filled in from reference TRBV28 and TRBJ2-3, reads DVKVTQSSRYLVKRTGEKVFLECVQDMDHENMFWYRQDPGLGLRLIYFSYDVKMKEKGDIPEGYSVSREKKERFSLILESASTNQTSMYLCATRGRGTDTQYFGPGTRLTVL.

The gene calls are TRBV19 and TRBJ1-5; D unclear. V shed 3 bases and J shed 6 bases, with 9 bases lying between them. CDR3 length equals 13 residues. Looked up from germline, CDR1 is LNHDA and CDR2 is SQIVND (reference sequence). CDR3 region: CASSIRATQPQHF. The CDR3 bases are TGTGCCAGTAGTATTAGGGCGACTCAGCCCCAGCATTTT.

This clone was observed a handful of times. The rearrangement uses TRBV10-3 and TRBJ1-1; 7 bases line up with TRBD1. CDR3 length equals 13 residues. V shed 4 bases, J shed 1 base, and the junction held 0 bases outside the gene matches. From germline, CDR1 is ENHRY and CDR2 SYGVKD. CDR3 amino acids: CAISGTGNTEAFF. As DNA, the CDR3 is TGTGCCATCAGTGGGACAGGGAACACTGAAGCTTTCTTT.

This chain connects TRBV10-3 to TRBJ1-4; D might be TRBD1 (6 bases). Germline V lookup: CDR1 ENHRY, CDR2 SYGVKD. The length of the CDR3 is 13 residues. V lost 7 bases, J lost 3 bases, and 9 bases lay in between. CDR3 amino acids: CAINGQPNEKLFF. Here the CDR3 DNA reads TGTGCCATCAATGGACAGCCTAATGAAAAACTGTTTTTT.

This rearrangement joins TRBV9 to TRBJ1-3; TRBD1 might be the D (5 bases). Per the germline V gene, CDR1 is SGDLS and CDR2 is YYNGEE. The CDR3 consists of 15 residues. V was clipped by 4 bases and J by 2 bases, with 13 bases between them. The DNA for the CDR3 is TGTGCCAGCAGCCCGGAAGGAGGGGCTGGAAACACCATATATTTT. Protein product: CASSPEGGAGNTIYF.

This clone was observed once. CDR3 bases: TGTGCCAGCAGCTGGAGGACAGACGGGGAGCTGTTTTTT. Its protein is CASSWRTDGELFF. V usage is TRBV5-6 and J usage is TRBJ2-2, with a tentative D call TRBD1 (6 bases). CDR1 is SGHDT and CDR2 is YYEEEE in the germline V gene. Trimming cost V 3 bases and J 7 bases, with 10 bases left between them. The CDR3 runs 13 residues. Complete variable domain (other parts from reference TRBV5-6 and TRBJ2-2): DAGVTQSPTHLIKTRGQQVTLRCSPKSGHDTVSWYQQALGQGPQFIFQYYEEEERQRGNFPDRFSGHQFPNYSSELNVNALLLGDSALYLCASSWRTDGELFFGEGSRLTVL.

The chain couples TRBV5-3 to TRBJ2-3, with D unresolved. TRBV5-3 is reported as an ORF; its role is uncertain. CDR3 length equals 15 residues. The ends were cut back, 5 bases at V and 0 bases at J, with 13 bases in the middle. This CDR3 is CARSDRFPSTDTQYF. CDR3 in DNA: TGTGCCAGAAGTGACCGGTTTCCTAGCACAGATACGCAGTATTTT.

V is TRBV11-2 and J is TRBJ2-1; a weak D match, TRBD2 (5 bases). The CDR3 runs 15 residues. The germline gives CDR1 SGHAT, CDR2 FQNNGV. Between the trimmed V and J ends, which lost 0 bases and 0 bases, there was a span of 6 bases. CDR3 DNA: TGTGCCAGCAGCTTAGATCGGGGCTCCTACAATGAGCAGTTCTTC. Protein sequence: CASSLDRGSYNEQFF.